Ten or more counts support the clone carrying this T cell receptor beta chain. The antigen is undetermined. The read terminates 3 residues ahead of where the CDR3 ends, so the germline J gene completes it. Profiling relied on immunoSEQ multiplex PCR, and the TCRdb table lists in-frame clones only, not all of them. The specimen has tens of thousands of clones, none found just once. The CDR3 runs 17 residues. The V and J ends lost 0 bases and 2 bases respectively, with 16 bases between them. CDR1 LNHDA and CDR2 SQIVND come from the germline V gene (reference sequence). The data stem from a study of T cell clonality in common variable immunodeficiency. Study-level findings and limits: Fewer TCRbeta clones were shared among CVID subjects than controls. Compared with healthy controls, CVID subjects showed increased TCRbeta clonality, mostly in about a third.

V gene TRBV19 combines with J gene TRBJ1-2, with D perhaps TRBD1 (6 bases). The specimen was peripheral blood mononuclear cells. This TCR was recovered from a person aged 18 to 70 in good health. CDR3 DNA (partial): TGTGCCAGTAGTATAGACCCTGGACAGCCGCACAACTATGGC. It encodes CASSIDPGQPHNYG. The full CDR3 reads CASSIDPGQPHNYGYTF.